The 9 T cell receptor beta chains in this list originate from one sample, sequenced in a study of T-cell reconstitution after alpha-beta-depleted transplantation in children. Researchers prepared the TCRbeta library using unique molecular identifiers, the study reports. Using its own MiXCR run on the PCR reads, TCRdb lists one record per CDR3 protein. The sample lists about 240,000 distinct CDR3 sequences; around 12% were seen once. The material was PBMCs from the stem cell graft donor, obtained from the stem cell graft. Receptors originate from a human donor who donated a stem cell graft to a child with acute lymphoblastic leukemia.

The genes are TRBV12-3 or TRBV12-4 and TRBJ2-3, with 8 positions matching TRBD2. Trimming cost V 3 bases and J 2 bases; bases outside gene matches: 4. The length of the CDR3 is 15 residues. The CDR3 spells CASSLVAGLTDTQYF. The CDR3 coding sequence is TGTGCCAGCAGTTTGGTAGCGGGGCTCACAGATACGCAGTATTTT.

The V gene is TRBV4-2, the J gene TRBJ2-5; no firm D call. V shed 0 bases and J shed 5 bases, with 7 bases lying between them. Germline V gene sequence: CDR1 LGHNA, CDR2 YNFKEQ. The CDR3 has 13 amino acids. The CDR3 protein is CASSQEIGETQYF. The CDR3 DNA reads TGTGCCAGCAGCCAAGAGATTGGGGAGACCCAGTACTTC.

On this clonotype itself: This may be a read error: a much more frequent sequence differs by one nucleotide. The chain has TRBV28 and TRBJ2-6; tentatively, D is TRBD1 (6 bases). Germline CDR1 reads MDHEN; CDR2 reads SYDVKM. The V end was cut by 5 bases, the J end by 0 bases, with 20 bases between. The CDR3 is 19 residues long. The CDR3 DNA is TGTGCCAGCAGTCCCCCCACAGGGCTTACTCCCTCTGGGGCCAACGTCCTGACTTTC. It translates to CASSPPTGLTPSGANVLTF.

This clonotype was detected only once. This clone may be a read error of a much larger clone one base away. The V gene is TRBV5-4, the J gene TRBJ2-1; no firm D call. CDR3 length: 13 amino acids. CDR1 and CDR2 from the germline V gene are SGHNT and YYREEE (reference sequence). The CDR3 spells CASGLGPRNEQFF. The CDR3 DNA reads TGTGCCAGCGGCTTGGGCCCACGGAATGAGCAGTTCTTC.

This clonotype has more than one count but fewer than ten. The gene calls are TRBV6-2 or TRBV6-3 and TRBJ2-1, with D possibly TRBD2 on 5 matching bases. V was shortened by 8 bases and J by 2 bases, with 16 bases between the two germline ends. The CDR3 contains 15 residues. The germline V gene has CDR1 MNHEY and CDR2 SVGEGT. As DNA, the CDR3 is TGTGCCAGCCTTCCCGGGATAAGGGCCTACAATGAGCAGTTCTTC. Its translation: CASLPGIRAYNEQFF.

This clonotype showed up many times. This chain uses TRBV7-2 with TRBJ2-7; D is possibly TRBD1 (5 bases). V lost 4 bases and J lost 0, with 10 bases in between. This CDR3 region has 14 residues. The germline gives CDR1 SGHTA, CDR2 FQGNSA. The CDR3 nucleotides are TGTGCCAGCAGCTCTCCAGGGCCCTCCTACGAGCAGTACTTC. Protein product: CASSSPGPSYEQYF.

The V and J genes are TRBV29-1 and TRBJ2-7, with D perhaps matching TRBD2 (7 bases). The V gene's germline CDR1 is SQVTM and CDR2 ANQGSEA. This CDR3 spans 13 amino acids. Trimming left V 6 bases short and J 6 bases short, with 18 bases between. CDR3 sequence: CSVEGGRYSEQYF. In nucleotides, the CDR3 is TGCAGCGTGGAGGGGGGGCGATACTCCGAGCAGTACTTC.

This clonotype was seen many times. This chain links TRBV9 with TRBJ2-7; no definite D call. V was cut by 3 bases and J by 5 bases, with 15 bases left in between. CDR1 is SGDLS and CDR2 is YYNGEE in the germline V gene. The CDR3 has 14 amino acids. CDR3 bases: TGTGCCAGCAGCGAAGCCCCGGGCCAGAACGAGCAGTACTTC. Its translation is CASSEAPGQNEQYF.

This clonotype was counted ten times or more. The chain has TRBV18 and TRBJ1-1; D is uncertain. V dropped 4 bases and J dropped 2 bases, with 17 bases sitting between them. The CDR3 runs to 16 residues. The germline V gene has CDR1 KGHSH and CDR2 LQKENI. CDR3: CASSLTDTTLNTEAFF. The CDR3 region has the DNA TGTGCCAGCTCACTCACTGACACTACCCTCAACACTGAAGCTTTCTTT.